This is a list of T cell receptor beta chains from one sample in a study of blood T cells in healthy people across ages. One entry per CDR3 protein, called by TCRdb with MiXCR from the 5' RACE reads. The data contain around 1.5 million distinct CDR3 sequences, 42% of them singletons. The sequenced sample was blood. These receptors were collected from a woman aged 18-35 years in good health. Each CDR3 is given with its conserved first and last residue. A D gene is named only where the DNA matches it firmly. The size field is filled for only some rows; it gives once, few, many or a size class.

cdr3_length | d_call | j_call | clone_size | v_call | cdr3_aa | cdr3_nt
15 | . | TRBJ2-2 | . | TRBV7-9 | CATRPQGGYTGELFF | TGTGCCACCCGGCCGCAGGGGGGGTACACCGGGGAGCTGTTTTTT
12 | . | TRBJ2-2 | . | TRBV10-3 | CAISEDAGELFF | TGTGCCATCAGTGAAGATGCCGGGGAGCTGTTTTTT
17 | . | TRBJ2-3 | . | TRBV14 | CASSRLDADTYPDTQYF | TGTGCCAGCAGCCGTCTGGACGCGGACACCTATCCGGATACGCAGTATTTT
14 | . | TRBJ2-3 | . | TRBV9 | CASSARTNTDTQYF | TGTGCCAGCAGCGCCCGGACAAACACAGATACGCAGTATTTT
16 | TRBD2 | TRBJ2-2 | . | TRBV10-3 | CAISATSGRNTGELFF | TGTGCCATCAGTGCGACTAGCGGGAGAAACACCGGGGAGCTGTTTTTT
16 | . | TRBJ2-5 | . | TRBV2 | CASSEAPPTSSETQYF | TGTGCCAGCAGTGAAGCGCCTCCGACCTCGTCAGAGACCCAGTACTTC
14 | . | TRBJ1-6 | . | TRBV2 | CASSEFRGNSPLHF | TGTGCCAGCAGTGAATTCAGGGGTAATTCACCCCTCCACTTT
14 | . | TRBJ2-5 | . | TRBV20-1 | CSASPRAYGETQYF | TGCAGTGCTAGTCCCAGAGCGTATGGAGAGACCCAGTACTTC
15 | . | TRBJ2-5 | once | TRBV4-1 | CASSQAERLGDEQYF | TGCGCCAGCAGCCAAGCTGAAAGGCTAGGAGATGAGCAGTACTTC
13 | . | TRBJ2-4 | many | TRBV20-1 | CSAMGGGGNIQYF | TGCAGTGCTATGGGGGGTGGCGGAAACATTCAGTACTTC
13 | . | TRBJ1-4 | . | TRBV25-1 | CASGRGAVEKLFF | TGTGCCAGCGGGAGGGGGGCCGTTGAAAAACTGTTTTTT
13 | TRBD2 | TRBJ2-7 | few | TRBV20-1 | CGAAGGSSYEQYF | TGCGGTGCTGCCGGGGGGAGCTCCTACGAGCAGTACTTC
16 | . | TRBJ2-7 | . | TRBV20-1 | CSASTSWASSSYEQYF | TGCAGTGCTAGCACATCTTGGGCATCAAGCTCCTACGAGCAGTACTTC
15 | TRBD2 | TRBJ2-3 | . | TRBV6-6 | CASNGLAGGADTQYF | TGTGCCAGCAATGGACTAGCGGGGGGAGCAGATACGCAGTATTTT
15 | . | TRBJ2-3 | . | TRBV20-1 | CSARAPLASTDTQYF | TGCAGTGCTAGGGCCCCCTTGGCTAGCACAGATACGCAGTATTTT
15 | . | TRBJ2-7 | . | TRBV20-1 | CSARNPPSWVYEQYF | TGCAGTGCTAGGAACCCCCCCTCGTGGGTCTACGAGCAGTACTTC
13 | TRBD1 | TRBJ2-1 | . | TRBV29-1 | CSVEMAGGNEQFF | TGCAGCGTTGAAATGGCAGGGGGCAATGAGCAGTTCTTC
14 | . | TRBJ2-5 | many | TRBV25-1 | CASSDRDFQETQYF | TGTGCCAGCAGTGACCGGGACTTTCAAGAGACCCAGTACTTC
17 | TRBD1 | TRBJ2-3 | . | TRBV7-9 | CASSLLEGTGFTDTQYF | TGTGCCAGCAGCTTACTAGAGGGGACAGGGTTCACAGATACGCAGTATTTT
17 | TRBD2 | TRBJ2-3 | few | TRBV7-2 | CASSFRGLAGGTDTQYF | TGTGCCAGCAGCTTCCGAGGACTAGCGGGAGGGACAGATACGCAGTATTTT
15 | TRBD1 | TRBJ2-7 | few | TRBV20-1 | CSARSGRDRGYEQYF | TGCAGTGCTAGGTCCGGTAGGGACAGGGGTTACGAGCAGTACTTC
13 | TRBD1 | TRBJ2-2 | few | TRBV7-8 | CASDDRGTGELFF | TGTGCCAGCGACGACAGGGGCACCGGGGAGCTGTTTTTT
15 | . | TRBJ2-1 | few | TRBV9 | CASSVNGASYNEQFF | TGTGCCAGCAGCGTAAACGGGGCTTCCTACAATGAGCAGTTCTTC
17 | . | TRBJ1-2 | . | TRBV14 | CASSQGFGPFSSWGYTF | TGTGCCAGCAGCCAAGGTTTCGGGCCCTTCTCATCATGGGGCTACACCTTC
16 | . | TRBJ2-7 | few | TRBV4-2 | CASSQLSGQSSYEQYF | TGTGCCAGCAGCCAACTCAGTGGACAGAGCTCCTACGAGCAGTACTTC
12 | . | TRBJ1-1 | . | TRBV25-1 | CASTLGRTEAFF | TGTGCCAGTACCCTTGGGCGGACTGAAGCTTTCTTT
14 | . | TRBJ1-5 | . | TRBV27 | CASSLKGEGQPQHF | TGTGCCAGCAGTTTAAAGGGGGAGGGGCAGCCCCAGCATTTT
15 | . | TRBJ1-1 | once | TRBV5-1 | CASSLRGGGTTEAFF | TGCGCCAGCAGCTTGCGGGGGGGCGGGACGACTGAAGCTTTCTTT
14 | TRBD1 | TRBJ2-3 | few | TRBV5-1 | CASSRWTGGDTQYF | TGCGCCAGCAGCCGTTGGACAGGGGGAGATACGCAGTATTTT
12 | . | TRBJ2-7 | . | TRBV6-6 | CASRRVGGEQYF | TGTGCCAGCAGGAGGGTTGGGGGCGAGCAGTACTTC
16 | TRBD2 | TRBJ2-3 | few | TRBV7-9 | CASRLPGTSDPDTQYF | TGTGCCAGCAGACTACCCGGGACTAGCGACCCAGATACGCAGTATTTT
10 | . | TRBJ2-5 | . | TRBV5-1 | CASEEETQYF | TGCGCCAGCGAGGAAGAGACCCAGTACTTC
13 | . | TRBJ2-5 | many | TRBV18 | CASSPPGQETQYF | TGTGCCAGCAGCCCTCCGGGTCAAGAGACCCAGTACTTC
16 | TRBD1 | TRBJ1-2 | few | TRBV6-2/TRBV6-3 | CASTSTGGTLGYGYTF | TGTGCCAGCACCTCGACAGGGGGTACCCTTGGATATGGCTACACCTTC
16 | TRBD2 | TRBJ2-3 | many | TRBV13 | CASSQRTSGSADTQYF | TGTGCCAGCAGCCAACGGACTAGCGGGAGTGCAGATACGCAGTATTTT
17 | . | TRBJ1-5 | . | TRBV7-9 | CASSPDRGAGSNQPQHF | TGTGCCAGCAGCCCGGATCGGGGGGCGGGGAGTAATCAGCCCCAGCATTTT
14 | . | TRBJ2-7 | . | TRBV5-5 | CASSSSSGFYEQYF | TGTGCCAGCAGCTCGTCTTCAGGGTTCTACGAGCAGTACTTC
14 | . | TRBJ2-1 | . | TRBV12-3/TRBV12-4 | CASSPGRFYNGQFF | TGTGCCAGCAGCCCGGGACGTTTCTACAATGGGCAGTTCTTC
14 | . | TRBJ2-7 | few | TRBV12-3/TRBV12-4 | CASSHDNGPYEQYF | TGTGCCAGCAGCCACGACAACGGCCCCTACGAGCAGTACTTC
15 | TRBD2 | TRBJ2-1 | . | TRBV9 | CASSASGRMDNEQFF | TGTGCTAGCAGCGCGAGCGGGAGGATGGACAATGAGCAGTTCTTC
11 | . | TRBJ2-7 | many | TRBV6-2/TRBV6-3 | CASSYSLEQYF | TGTGCCAGCAGTTACTCTCTGGAGCAGTACTTC
13 | . | TRBJ2-7 | . | TRBV6-5 | CASGPSSYNEQYF | TGTGCCAGCGGCCCTAGCTCCTACAATGAGCAGTACTTC
13 | TRBD2 | TRBJ2-7 | few | TRBV18 | CASSPGTSGSEYF | TGTGCCAGCTCACCTGGGACTAGCGGGAGTGAGTACTTC
14 | . | TRBJ2-5 | . | TRBV5-4 | CASSLRGGKETQYF | TGTGCCAGCAGCTTGAGGGGCGGAAAAGAGACCCAGTACTTC
13 | . | TRBJ1-5 | few | TRBV27 | CASSFRENQPQHF | TGTGCCAGCAGTTTCCGGGAAAATCAGCCCCAGCATTTT
11 | . | TRBJ2-7 | many | TRBV20-1 | CSATTGYEQYF | TGCAGTGCTACCACTGGCTACGAGCAGTACTTC
15 | . | TRBJ2-1 | few | TRBV6-1 | CASTPDGSSYNEQFF | TGTGCCAGCACCCCGGACGGAAGCTCCTACAATGAGCAGTTCTTC
16 | . | TRBJ1-1 | . | TRBV4-1 | CASSQDWGGMNTEAFF | TGCGCCAGCAGCCAAGATTGGGGGGGAATGAACACTGAAGCTTTCTTT
16 | TRBD2 | TRBJ2-4 | . | TRBV4-1 | CASSHAGGLAKNIQYF | TGCGCCAGCAGCCACGCGGGGGGCCTAGCCAAAAACATTCAGTACTTC
16 | . | TRBJ1-2 | few | TRBV27 | CASSQSFSALLSGYTF | TGTGCCAGCAGCCAGTCTTTTTCGGCCCTGCTATCGGGCTACACCTTC
15 | TRBD2 | TRBJ2-1 | . | TRBV7-3 | CASSSSSGGGNEQFF | TGTGCCAGCAGCTCAAGCTCGGGGGGGGGCAATGAGCAGTTCTTC
16 | TRBD2 | TRBJ2-1 | . | TRBV4-1 | CASSRDLPSGNNEQFF | TGCGCCAGCAGCCGAGATCTGCCTAGCGGTAACAATGAGCAGTTCTTC
14 | . | TRBJ1-6 | . | TRBV12-3/TRBV12-4 | CASRSRGAYSPLHF | TGTGCCAGCAGGAGCCGAGGGGCGTATTCACCCCTCCACTTT
14 | . | TRBJ2-5 | few | TRBV10-3 | CAISDLSGQETQYF | TGTGCCATCAGTGATTTGAGCGGCCAAGAGACCCAGTACTTC
14 | TRBD1 | TRBJ2-5 | . | TRBV2 | CASRGDRAYEGQYF | TGTGCCAGCAGGGGGGACAGGGCCTACGAAGGGCAGTACTTC
11 | . | TRBJ2-7 | many | TRBV10-3 | CATHQDYEQYF | TGTGCCACACACCAGGACTACGAGCAGTACTTC